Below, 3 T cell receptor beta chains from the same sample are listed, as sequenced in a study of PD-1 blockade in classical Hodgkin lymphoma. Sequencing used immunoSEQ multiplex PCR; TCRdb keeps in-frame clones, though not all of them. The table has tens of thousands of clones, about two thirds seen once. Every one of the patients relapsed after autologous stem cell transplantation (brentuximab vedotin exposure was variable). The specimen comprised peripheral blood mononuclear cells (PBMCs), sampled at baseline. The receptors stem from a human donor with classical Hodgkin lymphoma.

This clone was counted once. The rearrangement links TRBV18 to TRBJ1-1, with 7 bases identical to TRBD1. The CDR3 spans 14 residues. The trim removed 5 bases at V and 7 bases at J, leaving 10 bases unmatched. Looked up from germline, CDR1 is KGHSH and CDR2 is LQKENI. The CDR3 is CASSVRDWTGEAFF. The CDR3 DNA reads TGTGCCAGCTCAGTTCGGGACTGGACAGGTGAAGCTTTCTTT.

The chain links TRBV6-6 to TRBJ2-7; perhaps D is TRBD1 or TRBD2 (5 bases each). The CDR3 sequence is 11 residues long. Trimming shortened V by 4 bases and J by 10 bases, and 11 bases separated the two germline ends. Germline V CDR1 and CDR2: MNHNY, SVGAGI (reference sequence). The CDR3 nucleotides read TGTGCCAGCAGTTTAGGGGAGCCCCAGTACTTC. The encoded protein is CASSLGEPQYF.

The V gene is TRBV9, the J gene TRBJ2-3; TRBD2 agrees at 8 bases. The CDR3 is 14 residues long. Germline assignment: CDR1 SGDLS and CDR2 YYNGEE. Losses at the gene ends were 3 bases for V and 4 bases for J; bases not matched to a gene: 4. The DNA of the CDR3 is TGTGCCAGCAGCGGCGGACTAGCAGCAGATACGCAGTATTTT. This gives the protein CASSGGLAADTQYF.